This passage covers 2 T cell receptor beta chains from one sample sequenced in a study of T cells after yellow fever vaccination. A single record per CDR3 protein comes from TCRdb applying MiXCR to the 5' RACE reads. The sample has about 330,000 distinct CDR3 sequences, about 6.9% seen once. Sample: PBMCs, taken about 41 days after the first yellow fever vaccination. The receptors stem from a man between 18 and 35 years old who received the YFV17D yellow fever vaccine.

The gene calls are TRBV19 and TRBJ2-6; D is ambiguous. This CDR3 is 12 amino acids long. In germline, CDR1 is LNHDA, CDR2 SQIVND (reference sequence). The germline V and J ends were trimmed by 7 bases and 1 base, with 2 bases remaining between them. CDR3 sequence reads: CASKSGANVLTF. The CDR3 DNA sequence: TGTGCCAGTAAGTCTGGGGCCAACGTCCTGACTTTC.

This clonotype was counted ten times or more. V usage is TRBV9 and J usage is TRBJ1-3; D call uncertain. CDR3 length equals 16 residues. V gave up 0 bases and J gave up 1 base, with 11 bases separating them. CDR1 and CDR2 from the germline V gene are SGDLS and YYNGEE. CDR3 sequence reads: CASSVDLRESGNTIYF. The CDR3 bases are TGTGCCAGCAGCGTAGACCTTCGGGAGTCTGGAAACACCATATATTTT.